Listed here is a single T cell receptor beta chain. Its cognate antigen is unknown. A read error may produce the germline difference seen at one junction end. The germline CDR1 and CDR2 sequences are SSHAT and FNYEAQ (reference sequence). The CDR3 has 19 amino acids. It was CD45RO-negative cells, positively selected for CCR7, that made up naive CD8 cells, with terminally differentiated effector memory CD45RA+ cells excluded. The data stem from a study of shared clonotypes between healthy human individuals. General study results and limits: When compared with the clonotypes that were shared by all four sorted-subset donors, the non-shared clonotypes turned out to have lower generation probabilities.

Assay: immunoSEQ multiplex PCR; the TCRdb copy retains only in-frame clones and omits some. The data contain 1.5 million to 2.5 million clones, approximately 94% of them singletons. Material: naive CD8+ T cells sorted from blood. V gene TRBV7-7 combines with J gene TRBJ2-5; 7 bases line up with TRBD2. The sequence came from a man in his late teens or twenties in good health. The CDR3: CASSPSFEALAAYQETQYF. CDR3 coding DNA: TGTGCTAGCAGCCCCAGTTTTGAGGCTCTAGCGGCGTACCAAGAGACCCAGTACTTC.